This record looks at one T cell receptor beta chain sequence and its context. These data originate in a study of blood T cell repertoires in COVID-19. The CDR3 is 13 residues long. The V gene's germline CDR1 is SGHRS and CDR2 YFSETQ. V lost 0 bases, J lost 10 bases, and 6 bases stayed unmatched. TCRdb's table, derived via immunoSEQ multiplex PCR, lists solely in-frame clones and lacks some. The sample carries about 380,000 clones, around 87% recorded once. Sequenced material: PBMCs or T cells enriched from blood (not recorded which). J is TRBJ2-7 and V is TRBV5-1; 8 bases agree with TRBD1. This clonotype was sampled from a man aged 25 to 40 who had recovered from COVID-19. The CDR3 spells CASSLVDRVQQYF. The CDR3 DNA reads as TGCGCCAGCAGCTTGGTGGACAGGGTACAACAGTACTTC.